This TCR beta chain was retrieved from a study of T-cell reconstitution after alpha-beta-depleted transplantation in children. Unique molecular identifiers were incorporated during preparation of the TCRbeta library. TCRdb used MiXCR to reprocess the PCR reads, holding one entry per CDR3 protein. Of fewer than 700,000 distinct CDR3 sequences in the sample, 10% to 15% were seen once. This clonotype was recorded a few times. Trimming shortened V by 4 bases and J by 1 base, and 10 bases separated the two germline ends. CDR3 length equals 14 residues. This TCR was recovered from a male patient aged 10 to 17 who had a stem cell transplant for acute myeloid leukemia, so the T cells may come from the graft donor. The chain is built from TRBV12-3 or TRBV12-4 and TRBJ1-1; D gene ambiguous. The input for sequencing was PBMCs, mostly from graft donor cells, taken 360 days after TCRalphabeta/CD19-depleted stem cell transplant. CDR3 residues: CASSSRTENTEAFF. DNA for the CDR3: TGTGCCAGCAGTTCACGGACGGAGAACACTGAAGCTTTCTTT.